This TCR beta chain emerged from a study of cytomegalovirus exposure and HLA in healthy donors. 60 Vbeta and 13 Jbeta primers were used in PCR. Some clones are missing from TCRdb's copy, which holds only in-frame ones; the method was immunoSEQ multiplex PCR. The data contain 120,000 to 150,000 clones, approximately 82% of them singletons. The germline V gene encodes CDR1 SGHRS and CDR2 YFSETQ. Trimming took off 2 bases at V and 0 bases at J, with 11 bases between the two ends. This CDR3 comprises 15 residues. Study-level findings and limits: Accurate prediction of HLA-A and HLA-B alleles (for most subjects) was reportedly achieved from TCR beta sequences.

To note about this clone: The antigen remains undetermined.

This receptor was obtained from a woman in her thirties or forties in good health and CMV-seronegative. Sequencing used PBMCs. The chain uses TRBV5-1 and TRBJ1-2; D perhaps matches TRBD1 (5 bases). CDR3 in DNA: TGCGCCAGCAGCTTTCAAGGACACTCTAACTATGGCTACACCTTC. Protein sequence: CASSFQGHSNYGYTF.